The rows below give T cell receptor beta chains drawn from one sample of a study of T cells expressing NK-cell markers. TCRdb derives one entry per CDR3 protein from the 5' RACE reads, leaving out DNA. Its listing shows 300,000 to 450,000 distinct CDR3 sequences. The sample taken for sequencing was blood T cells: a sorted CD56 or NKG2C T cell subset, CD4+ or CD8+ T cells, or bulk PBMC T cells (not recorded which). These receptors were taken from a man aged 18 to 69 in good health. Both conserved end residues are part of each CDR3.

j_call,v_call,cdr3_aa
TRBJ2-3,TRBV4-2,CASSQERRGSTDTQYF
TRBJ1-6,TRBV6-5,CASSWVGPSTNSPLHF
TRBJ2-2,TRBV2,CASNNRNTGELFF
TRBJ1-1,TRBV7-2,CASSLGITGNAEAFF
TRBJ2-1,TRBV25-1,CASSASGGREFYNEQFF
TRBJ1-1,TRBV5-1,CASRKGRADTEAFF
TRBJ2-5,TRBV20-1,CSALGQNQETQYF
TRBJ2-2,TRBV5-1,CASSSGWGIDTGELFF
TRBJ2-1,TRBV5-5,CASSNRTIAVSSYNEQFF
TRBJ2-6,TRBV24-1,CATRGTGAGANVLTF
TRBJ2-1,TRBV15,CATSTPFRTKPYNEQFF
TRBJ2-5,TRBV12-3/TRBV12-4,CASTTWDFQETQYF
TRBJ2-3,TRBV7-2,CASSFSIAGPSTDTQYF
TRBJ1-5,TRBV6-2/TRBV6-3,CASSFSQSNQPQHF
TRBJ2-3,TRBV12-3/TRBV12-4,CASLHLPWGSTDTQYF
TRBJ2-5,TRBV3-1,CASSQGLAGGWDTQYF
TRBJ2-7,TRBV7-9,CASSYRPGQGVYEQYF
TRBJ2-4,TRBV2,CASGDRTPDIQYF
TRBJ2-1,TRBV9,CASSVAGGHHEQFF
TRBJ1-4,TRBV7-9,CASSFREGRNEKLFF
TRBJ1-2,TRBV29-1,CSVGNKGGYTF
TRBJ2-7,TRBV7-2,CASSLRAGGISREQYF
TRBJ2-5,TRBV20-1,CSARQAGGGETQYF
TRBJ2-5,TRBV7-2,CASSYSGAETQYF
TRBJ2-2,TRBV6-5,CASSYGQILTGELFF
TRBJ2-7,TRBV7-3,CASSLYPDTYEQYF
TRBJ2-7,TRBV19,CASSIGEGPYEQYF
TRBJ2-1,TRBV7-8,CASSLAVGGAEQFF
TRBJ2-2,TRBV7-8,CASNPLAGAGELFF
TRBJ1-1,TRBV20-1,CSASTGLLNTEAFF
TRBJ1-2,TRBV29-1,CSITRGNYGYTF
TRBJ2-7,TRBV5-1,CASSPRGQGSYEQYF
TRBJ1-6,TRBV7-9,CASSPGGRTNSPLHF
TRBJ2-2,TRBV5-5,CASSRLIATGRYSGELFF
TRBJ2-7,TRBV9,CASSISDRISYEQYF
TRBJ2-7,TRBV4-1,CASSRGTAISYEQYF
TRBJ1-1,TRBV2,CASSASGKAFEAFF
TRBJ2-3,TRBV6-5,CASSYSQNSGGSTDTQYF
TRBJ1-2,TRBV15,CATSRVMLGNGYTF
TRBJ1-2,TRBV6-1,CASSPQGARYGYTF
TRBJ1-2,TRBV29-1,CSFLSVGGYTF
TRBJ2-7,TRBV5-1,CASSLVDSYEQYF
TRBJ2-7,TRBV5-5,CASSLVAGAGEQYF
TRBJ2-2,TRBV20-1,CSAREFSGKSNTGELFF
TRBJ1-1,TRBV4-2,CASSRKTGGGEAFF
TRBJ1-3,TRBV7-6,CASSLAGGGGNTIYF
TRBJ1-1,TRBV20-1,CSVGGGIDTEAFF
TRBJ2-3,TRBV18,CASSEGGYTDTQYF
TRBJ2-3,TRBV2,CASRASGGAGDTQYF
TRBJ1-2,TRBV7-9,CASREQGSFNYGYTF
TRBJ2-5,TRBV28,CASSLPLGLGGEGETQYF
TRBJ2-1,TRBV6-5,CASSYPPPSSYNEQFF
TRBJ2-5,TRBV10-3,CAISESGGETQYF
TRBJ2-3,TRBV28,CASSLPIQGMGTDTQYF
TRBJ2-7,TRBV11-2,CASSLPGLAGGRLSYEQYF